This T cell receptor beta chain was obtained from a study of blood T cell repertoires in COVID-19. Turning to the study itself: Samples of COVID-19 (acute and convalescent) were obtained from the United States, Italy and Spain. Sample material is recorded as cDNA or gDNA derived from T cells, B-cell-depleted T cells, or PBMCs.

This clone was seen more than once but under ten times. Trimming took 3 bases from V and 5 from J; bases not matched to a gene: 12. Germline CDR1 LGHNA, CDR2 YSLEER. The CDR3 sequence is 16 residues long. Authors' data handling: Reference gene primers were amplified, and this amplification served to estimate nucleated cell counts. Assay: immunoSEQ multiplex PCR; the TCRdb copy retains only in-frame clones and omits some. V and J calls and clone size are those listed in that table; D and trimming were worked out from the DNA. This sample yields 75,000 to 100,000 clones, of which around 87% are seen a single time; under 8% belongs to the top ten.

The sequenced sample was peripheral blood. The receptor was derived from a human donor with acute or convalescent COVID-19. The donor label of this sample is uncertain. This chain links TRBV4-3 with TRBJ1-2; 7 nucleotides line up with TRBD1. The CDR3 DNA is TGCGCCAGCAGCCATGTCGGCGGACAGGCGAATTATGGCTACACCTTC. Translating gives CASSHVGGQANYGYTF.